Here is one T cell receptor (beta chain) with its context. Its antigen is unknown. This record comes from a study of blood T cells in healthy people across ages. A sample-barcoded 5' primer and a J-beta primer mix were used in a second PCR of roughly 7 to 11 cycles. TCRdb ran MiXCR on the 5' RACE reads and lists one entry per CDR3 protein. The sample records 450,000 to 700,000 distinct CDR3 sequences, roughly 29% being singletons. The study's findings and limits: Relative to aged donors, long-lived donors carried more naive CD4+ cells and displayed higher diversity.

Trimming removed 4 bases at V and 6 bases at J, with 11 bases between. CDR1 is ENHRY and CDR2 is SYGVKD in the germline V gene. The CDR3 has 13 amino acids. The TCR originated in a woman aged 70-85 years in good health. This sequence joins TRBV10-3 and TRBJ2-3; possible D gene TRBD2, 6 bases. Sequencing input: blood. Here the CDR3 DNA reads TGTGCCATCAGTGCCGGAGGGAGGGATACGCAGTATTTT. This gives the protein CAISAGGRDTQYF.